This T cell receptor beta chain originates from a study of beta chain features in type 1 diabetes. About the research overall: All samples yielded some 100,000,000 examined sorted cells. Study-level results: Highly expressing activated T cells could be over-counted with a cDNA template. Any PCR bias toward short templates would affect both groups alike.

V was cut by 1 base and J by 5 bases, with 8 bases left in between. The CDR3 runs to 12 residues. Germline V gene lookup returns CDR1 GTSNPN and CDR2 SVGIG (reference sequence). Sequencing targeted expressed TCRB transcripts, as all isolated RNA had been reverse transcribed. Naive, central memory and regulatory T cell samples averaged approximately 3.8 million reads. The assay was immunoSEQ multiplex PCR, and TCRdb's table has in-frame clones only and misses some. The data hold roughly 240,000 clones, with 55% to 70% observed a single time. In this sample, this clone turned up once. Its antigen remains unidentified.

Sequenced sample: naive CD4+ T cells from blood. The TCR sequence derives from a man aged 25-45 years in good health. This chain uses TRBV30 with TRBJ2-5; weak D call: TRBD2 (5 bases). The CDR3 DNA reads TGTGCCTGGAGTGGAGGGTCTGAGACCCAGTACTTC. It yields the protein CAWSGGSETQYF.